The next 25 T cell receptor delta chains were all read from a single sample in a study of γδ T cells in repeated Plasmodium falciparum infection. Vgamma9/Vdelta2+ and Vdelta2-negative gammadelta T cells were flow-sorted from PBMC for bulk sequencing. TCRdb processed the multiplex PCR reads again with the CATT caller. This table has around 52,000 delta-chain clones, over 1.5% appearing once. Sequencing was done on a sample of gamma-delta T cells from blood. The receptor set was obtained from a pool of human donors (malaria-infected and uninfected, not separated).

This clone was seen repeatedly, ten times or more. The protein TCRdb gives is from a much larger clone and does not agree with this DNA's translation at residue 16, likely a read error; the protein shown here comes from the DNA. No J gene call was made, and the V gene is TRDV1; TRDD3 is the table's D call and was not checked against the DNA. CDR3 size: 18 residues. From germline, CDR1 is TSWWSYY and CDR2 QGS. The CDR3 coding sequence is TGTGCTCTTGGGGAACCCTACCCCGGGATCCAGTACACCGATAAACCCATCTTT. Protein: CALGEPYPGIQYTDKPIF.

This clone was observed a few times. TCRdb's protein, taken from a much larger clone, differs from this DNA's translation at residue 9, likely owing to a read error; the protein displayed comes from the DNA. The chain joins TRDV1 to TRDJ1, with 13 nucleotides matching TRDD3. The J gene, absent from TCRdb, was called here by matching the DNA to germline. The CDR3 totals 23 residues. Trimming at V came to 0 bases and at J to 0 bases, leaving 19 bases not matched to a gene. CDR1 and CDR2 (germline): TSWWSYY, QGS. CDR3 sequence (DNA): TGTGCTCTTGGGGAACTGGTGGGGGCACACTACTGGGGGATACGCCCCTACACCGATAAACTCATCTTT. Translating gives CALGELVGAHYWGIRPYTDKLIF.

A word on this clone: The TCRdb record carries a much larger clone's protein, which differs from this DNA's translation at residue 15; a read error is the likely cause, and the protein listed here is the DNA translation. The rearrangement links TRDV1 to TRDJ1, with D perhaps TRDD2 (7 bases). The V and J ends lost 3 bases and 4 bases respectively, with 33 bases between them. Germline CDR1 and CDR2: TSWWSYY and QGS. The CDR3 runs to 21 residues. The CDR3 sequence is CALGDVFLPSTLGIKSDKLIF. CDR3 nucleotide sequence: TGTGCTCTTGGGGATGTATTCCTACCCTCAACGCTGGGGATCAAGAGCGATAAACTCATCTTT.

Ten or more counts support this clone. TCRdb's protein for this DNA is that of a much larger clone and differs from the translation at residue 15, likely a read error; the protein shown is the DNA translation. The chain carries TRDV1 and TRDJ1; TRDD3 matches at 8 bases. Germline V gives CDR1 TSWWSYY, CDR2 QGS. J gave up 0 bases and V 1 base, and 28 bases lay outside the gene matches. The length of the CDR3 is 24 residues. The CDR3 sequence is CALGEPTFFCPNWGVPCYTDKLIF. The CDR3 DNA is TGTGCTCTTGGGGAACCCACCTTTTTCTGTCCTAACTGGGGGGTACCCTGCTACACCGATAAACTCATCTTT.

In the case of this clone: The protein in TCRdb stems from a much larger clone and differs at residue 5 from this DNA's translation, likely a read error; here the protein is translated from the DNA. The V gene reported is TRDV1; the J gene is uncalled; the D call in the table, TRDD3, was not verified against the DNA. The V gene's germline CDR1 is TSWWSYY and CDR2 QGS. The CDR3 consists of 18 residues. The DNA of the CDR3 is TGTGCTCTTGGGAAAGCCTACCCCCACTGGGGGATACGGCGAGCGCTCATCTTT. Its translation is CALGKAYPHWGIRRALIF.

Many counts were recorded for this clone. It is likely a read error: a sequence one base away is far more abundant. This specimen includes other DNA sequences encoding the same CDR3. The chain uses TRDV1 and TRDJ1, with 7 bases aligning to TRDD2. Germline CDR1 TSWWSYY, CDR2 QGS. The CDR3 has 13 residues. Written as DNA, the CDR3 is TGCGCTCTTGGGGAACTAGTTTCCTACAAACTCATCTTT. Translated: CALGELVSYKLIF.

This clone is labeled medium-sized. At the DNA level, this CDR3 is encoded by other sequences in the same sample as well. This chain connects TRDV1 to TRDJ1, with 9 bases lining up with TRDD3. J gave up 8 bases and V 2 bases, and 18 bases lay outside the gene matches. CDR3 length: 18 residues. Germline CDR1 and CDR2: TSWWSYY and QGS. In nucleotides, the CDR3 is TGTGCTCTTGGGGAAGTGGCGCCCCTCACTCTACTGGGGGAGAAACTCATCTTT. Translated, it gives CALGEVAPLTLLGEKLIF.

This clone was counted ten times or more. This chain links TRDV1 with TRDJ1, with TRDD3 as a possible D gene (7 bases). Germline V gene data show CDR1 as TSWWSYY and CDR2 as QGS. V lost 2 bases, J lost 0 bases, and 28 bases lay in between. The CDR3 runs 21 residues. CDR3 sequence (DNA): TGTGCTCTTGGGGAAATCCTACCAACATTTCTCTGGGGGTTGTACACCGATAAACTCATCTTT. It specifies CALGEILPTFLWGLYTDKLIF.

This clone came up a few times. A single base is all that separates this from a far larger clone, so a read error is likely. The sample has other DNA sequences that encode this CDR3 too. This chain connects TRDV1 to TRDJ3, with 11 bases that match TRDD3. In germline, CDR1 is TSWWSYY, CDR2 QGS. CDR3 size: 21 residues. DNA for the CDR3: TGTGCTCTTGGGGAACTACCTACAGGGTGGGGGATACGATGGGACACCCGACAGATGTTCTTC. This translates into CALGELPTGWGIRWDTRQMFF.

This clone has ten or more counts. This likely reflects a read error, since a far larger clone is one base away. This chain links TRDV2 with TRDJ1; 11 positions agree with TRDD3. The CDR3 sequence is 16 residues long. Germline CDR1 is GEAIGNYY and CDR2 is EKD. The V gene end was trimmed by 3 bases and the J gene end by 3 bases; junction bases not matched to a gene: 8. In DNA, the CDR3 is TGTGCCTGTGACGCCGTTGGGGGATACGCATCCGATAAACTCATCTTT. This encodes CACDAVGGYASDKLIF.

For this clone: The protein in TCRdb stems from a much larger clone and differs at residue 14 from this DNA's translation, likely a read error; here the protein is translated from the DNA. The chain has TRDV2 and TRDJ1; 13 nucleotides align to TRDD3. The CDR3 length is 19 residues. The germline V gene has CDR1 GEAIGNYY and CDR2 EKD. Trimming cost V 0 bases and J 3 bases; bases outside gene matches: 12. The CDR3 protein is CACDTGSYWGIRVPDKLIF. CDR3 bases: TGTGCCTGTGACACCGGCTCCTACTGGGGGATACGAGTCCCCGATAAACTCATCTTT.

A remark on this clone: A single base is all that separates this from a far larger clone, so a read error is likely. The identical CDR3 is also encoded by other nucleotide sequences in the sample. V and J are TRDV3 and TRDJ3, with D perhaps TRDD2 (6 bases). The V end lost 5 bases, the J end lost 0 bases, and 29 bases lay between the germline ends. Germline-derived CDR1 and CDR2 are TVYSNPD and GDNSRS (reference sequence). This CDR3 has 21 amino acids. CDR3 DNA sequence: TGTGCCCTGTCGATTCCTATCCCGTACTACCACCGCTCCTGGGACACCCGACAGATGTTTTTC. Protein sequence: CALSIPIPYYHRSWDTRQMFF.

This clone was observed many times. The mismatch at residue 9 between this DNA's translation and the TCRdb protein of a much larger clone likely reflects a read error; the protein shown is translated from the DNA. The chain is built from TRDV1 and TRDJ1; the match to TRDD3 covers 11 bases. V lost 5 bases, J lost 1 base, and 21 bases stayed unmatched. From germline, CDR1 is TSWWSYY and CDR2 QGS. The CDR3 loop spans 21 amino acids. The CDR3 nucleotides read TGTGCTCTTGGGCTAACCTTCCTACTCGTACTGGGGGATAATCCCACCGATAAACTCATCTTT. Translating gives CALGLTFLLVLGDNPTDKLIF.

A note on this clone: The protein TCRdb lists belongs to a much larger clone and differs from this DNA's translation at residue 19, which points to a read error; the protein shown is made from the DNA. The chain employs TRDV1 and TRDJ1; 10 bases are shared with TRDD3. This CDR3 has 21 residues. Looked up from germline, CDR1 is TSWWSYY and CDR2 is QGS. The CDR3 DNA sequence: TGTGCTCTTGGGGCCCCCCCCGCTGAGTACTGGGGGATGTCTTACACCGATAAACCCATCTTT. Translated: CALGAPPAEYWGMSYTDKPIF.

For this clone: This DNA translates differently at residue 15 from the TCRdb protein, which is that of a much larger clone; a read error is likely, and the protein shown is the DNA's own translation. The chain joins TRDV2 to TRDJ2; 8 nucleotides line up with TRDD3. TCRdb carries no J gene annotation; the J gene was assigned here by matching the DNA with germline. The CDR3 runs to 21 residues. The germline V gene has CDR1 GEAIGNYY and CDR2 EKD. With V trimmed by 0 bases and J by 4 bases, 21 bases remained unmatched. The CDR3, as DNA: TGTGCCTGTGACACCGGTACGGTAGCGTACTGGGGGGGCCCTTCGACAGCACAACTCTTCTTT. Its translation is CACDTGTVAYWGGPSTAQLFF.

This clone was found a few times. A read error is likely here: a far larger clone is one base away. Other DNA sequences in this specimen translate into the identical CDR3. The genes are TRDV1 and TRDJ1; 10 nucleotides match TRDD3. This CDR3 spans 23 amino acids. Trimming removed 1 base from V and 7 bases from J; junction bases left unmatched: 30. Looked up from germline, CDR1 is TSWWSYY and CDR2 is QGS. CDR3 nucleotide sequence: TGTGCTCTTGGGGAACGAGGCAAGGGTGGCCTACGACTGGGGGATTCCAGACCGTGTAAACTCATCTTT. Protein product: CALGERGKGGLRLGDSRPCKLIF.

In its sample, this clone was seen many times. This chain connects TRDV1 to TRDJ1, with 11 bases that match TRDD3. This CDR3 is 18 amino acids long. Germline lookup yields CDR1 TSWWSYY and CDR2 QGS. V lost 4 bases to trimming and J lost 1 base; unmatched junction nucleotides: 11. The chain's CDR3 is CALGAPWGILQFTDKLIF. The CDR3 coding sequence is TGTGCTCTTGGGGCTCCCTGGGGGATACTTCAATTCACCGATAAACTCATCTTT.

Worth noting for this clone: TCRdb's entry gives the protein of a much larger clone, which mismatches this DNA's translation at residue 11, likely from a read error; the protein reported here is translated from the DNA. This chain links TRDV1 with TRDJ1, with D perhaps given as TRDD2 or TRDD3 (7 bases each). Because TCRdb records no J gene, it was assigned here through a match of the DNA to germline. Germline CDR1 and CDR2: TSWWSYY and QGS. The CDR3 has 21 amino acids. The ends were cut back, 4 bases at V and 2 bases at J, with 32 bases in the middle. DNA of the CDR3: TGTGCTCTTGGGGCCCATTCCTACGTTGGTGAGGGATACTCAGAAACCGATAAACTCATCTTT. Translating it yields CALGAHSYVGEGYSETDKLIF.

This clone has ten or more counts. The protein that TCRdb holds for this DNA derives from a much larger clone and differs from the translated DNA at residue 14, which likely indicates a read error; the protein shown here is translated from the DNA. The chain recombines TRDV1 with TRDJ4; 10 nucleotides agree with TRDD3. Germline V gene sequence: CDR1 TSWWSYY, CDR2 QGS. The CDR3 spans 20 residues. V shed 2 bases, J shed 0 bases, and the junction held 18 bases outside the gene matches. As DNA, the CDR3 is TGTGCTCTTGGGGAATGCTACCAACTGGGGGATCCAAGAAAGACCAGACCCCTGATCTTT. Translated: CALGECYQLGDPRKTRPLIF.

This clone came up a few times. TCRdb pairs this DNA with a much larger clone's protein that differs at residue 12, likely a read error; the protein shown was translated from the DNA. This chain uses TRDV2 with TRDJ1, with D perhaps TRDD3 (5 bases). Trimming took 0 bases from V and 1 from J, leaving 32 bases between them. The V gene's germline CDR1 is GEAIGNYY and CDR2 EKD. The CDR3 has 22 residues. The CDR3 DNA reads as TGTGCCTGTGACACCATTAACCCCTCCGTACTGGAGGAAGGTCCGCTCACCGATAAACTCATCTTT. Protein product: CACDTINPSVLEEGPLTDKLIF.

There are a few counts of this clone. The protein in TCRdb stems from a much larger clone and differs at residue 13 from this DNA's translation, likely a read error; here the protein is translated from the DNA. The chain combines TRDV1 with TRDJ1, with 7 bases aligning to TRDD3. Germline CDR1 TSWWSYY, CDR2 QGS. The CDR3 has 23 amino acids. CDR3 loop: CALGERGKGGLRQGDSRPCKLIF. The CDR3 bases are TGTGCTCTTGGGGAACGAGGTAAGGGTGGCCTACGACAGGGGGATTCCAGACCGTGTAAACTTATCTTT.

This clone showed up many times. A far larger clone differs by one base, so this is likely a read error. This same CDR3 is encoded by further DNA sequences in the sample. The chain links TRDV2 to TRDJ1; 9 bases fit TRDD3. There are 17 residues in the CDR3. Germline trimming cut 0 bases from V and 0 bases from J; bases unmatched to any gene: 7. Germline CDR1 and CDR2: GEAIGNYY and EKD. The CDR3 DNA reads as TGTGCCTGTGACACCTTACTGGGGGACCCTTACACCGATAAACTCATCTTT. Amino acids: CACDTLLGDPYTDKLIF.

This CDR3 is CALGELGFFYYPYWGIPWGKLIF. CDR3 coding DNA: TGTGCTCTTGGGGAACTTGGCTTCTTCTATTATCCGTACTGGGGGATCCCATGGGGTAAACTCATCTTT. The chain uses TRDV1 and TRDJ1; 10 nucleotides match TRDD3. TCRdb records no J gene; here it was assigned by comparing the DNA to germline. Looked up from germline, CDR1 is TSWWSYY and CDR2 is QGS. V trimming: 0 bases; J trimming: 7 bases; junction bases outside the gene matches: 29. This CDR3 contains 23 residues.

There are a few counts of this clone. TCRdb records a much larger clone's protein for this DNA, with a difference at residue 13 that likely arises from a read error; the protein given is the translation of the DNA. The V call is TRDV1, the J call TRDJ1; 9 positions match TRDD3. Trimming took 5 bases from V and 0 from J; bases not matched to a gene: 22. Germline CDR1 reads TSWWSYY; CDR2 reads QGS. The CDR3 is 21 residues long. In nucleotides, the CDR3 is TGTGCTCTTGGGCTCCTTCCTGACGTACTGGGGGACCACCCTAACACCGATAAACTCATCTTT. Translation gives CALGLLPDVLGDHPNTDKLIF.

This clone has ten or more counts. TCRdb attributes to this sequence the protein of a much larger clone, which differs from the DNA translation at residue 3; a read error is likely, and the protein displayed is translated from the DNA. The V call is TRDV3, the J call TRDJ1, with D perhaps TRDD3 (6 bases). Per the germline V gene, CDR1 is TVYSNPD and CDR2 is GDNSRS (reference sequence). The CDR3 covers 18 residues. The V end was cut by 5 bases, the J end by 0 bases, with 28 bases between. The DNA for the CDR3 is TGTGCCCACAGGCTACAGATCTGGGGATGGCCCTACACCGATAAACTCATCTTT. Its protein product is CAHRLQIWGWPYTDKLIF.